The entry below gives a single TCR beta chain sequence along with its context. Its specific antigen is unknown. Base qualities are missing; no much larger clone stands one base away. TCRbeta CDR3 regions were amplified from genomic DNA by means of the immunoSEQ Assay, a bias-controlled multiplex PCR. In the authors' own workflow: Nucleated cell counts per sample were estimated from amplification of reference gene primers within the assay. To quantify the absolute abundance of each unique TCRbeta CDR3 rearrangement, sequence reads were collapsed and filtered. For each sample, productive Simpson clonality was calculated as the square root of Simpson's diversity index across productive rearrangements. Imported from immuneACCESS, the table was reduced by TCRdb to in-frame sequences with V and J called. These copies leave out some clones; in studies compared against another copy, an unresolved V gene accounts for under half, and the cause of the remainder is not known. V, J and clone size derive from that table, while D and trimming were established from the DNA sequence. The sample contains 150,000 or so clones, under 95% of them found a single time. The ten largest account for 2% to 3% of the sample.

CDR3 length: 13 amino acids, cysteine to phenylalanine. The entry retains the CDR3 DNA only, 39 bases that are in frame from base 1. Per the germline V gene, SGHRS is the CDR1 and YFSETQ is the CDR2. The V and J ends are trimmed by 3 bases and 4 bases, leaving 10 bases between them. The data are from a study of blood T cell repertoires in COVID-19 (dated by TCRdb to the early 2020s). Regarding the research as a whole: The collaborator samples originated in the United States, Italy and Spain and spanned the acute and convalescent phases of COVID-19. The material from the prospective study consisted of cDNA or gDNA derived from T cells, B-cell-depleted T cells, or PBMCs. Subjects who had been exposed to COVID-19, were actively infected with it, or had recovered from it provided the deeply sampled blood TCRbeta repertoires that made up the dataset. The repertoires were made available in a free public database intended to serve as a resource for research on the immune response to SARS-CoV-2. Samples came from the ongoing ImmuneRACE study (first 160 participants) plus 1,254 subjects from 6 global collaborators. Where available, HLA class I and class II types were obtained from metadata supplied by the sample provider rather than from assay-based typing. The sample metadata nearly always contained a de-identified subject ID, COVID-19 status, age in years and sex.

On the study overall, not on this receptor specifically: The amount of clinical and demographic metadata varied by source and participant and was provided uncurated.

Each collaborating institution followed its own protocols to collect whole blood in K2EDTA tubes. For TCRbeta analysis, collaborators shipped samples in one of three forms: frozen whole blood, isolated PBMCs, or DNA extracted from either of those sample types. Sequencing input: peripheral blood. The sequence joins TRBV5-1 to TRBJ1-2; TRBD1 is perhaps the D gene, given 5 matching bases. The TCR sequence derives from a young man with acute or convalescent COVID-19. The DNA sequence reads TGCGCCAGCAGCTCCGGGACTGCCTATGGCTACACCTTC. Its coded protein is CASSSGTAYGYTF.